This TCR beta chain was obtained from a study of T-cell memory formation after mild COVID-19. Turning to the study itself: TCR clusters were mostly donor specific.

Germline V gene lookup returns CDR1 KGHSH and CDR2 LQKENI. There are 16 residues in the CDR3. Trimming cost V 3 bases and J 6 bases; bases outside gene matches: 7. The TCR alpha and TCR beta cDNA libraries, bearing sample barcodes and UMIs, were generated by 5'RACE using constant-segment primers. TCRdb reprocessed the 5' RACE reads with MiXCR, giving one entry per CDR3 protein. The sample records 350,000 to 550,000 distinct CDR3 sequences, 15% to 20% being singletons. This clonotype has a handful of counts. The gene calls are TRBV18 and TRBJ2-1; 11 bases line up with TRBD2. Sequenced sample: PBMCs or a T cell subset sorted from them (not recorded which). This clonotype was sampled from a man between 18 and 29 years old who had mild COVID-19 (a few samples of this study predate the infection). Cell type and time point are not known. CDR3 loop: CASSPMGLAVSNEQFF. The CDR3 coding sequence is TGTGCCAGCTCACCTATGGGACTAGCGGTATCCAATGAGCAGTTCTTC. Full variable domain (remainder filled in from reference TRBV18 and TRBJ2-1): NAGVMQNPRHLVRRRGQEARLRCSPMKGHSHVYWYRQLPEEGLKFMVYLQKENIIDESGMPKERFSAEFPKEGPSILRIQQVVRGDSAAYFCASSPMGLAVSNEQFFGPGTRLTVL.